These 29 T cell receptor beta chains were sequenced from one sample in a study of blood T cell repertoires in COVID-19. The method was immunoSEQ multiplex PCR; TCRdb's version includes in-frame clones alone and lacks a portion of them. Among around 370,000 clones listed, approximately 89% were seen once. Sequences were obtained from peripheral blood. The receptors originated from a woman younger than 35 who had recovered from COVID-19.

The V gene is TRBV24-1, the J gene TRBJ2-5, with D unresolved. The V end was cut by 6 bases, the J end by 0 bases, with 7 bases between. Germline values: CDR1 KGHDR, CDR2 SFDVKD. The CDR3 extends over 13 amino acids. The DNA of the CDR3 is TGTGCCACCAGTCCCGAGAACCAAGAGACCCAGTACTTC. Amino acids: CATSPENQETQYF.

The rearrangement links TRBV7-2 to TRBJ2-1, with no clear D. The CDR3 contains 13 residues. V lost 1 base to trimming and J lost 9 bases, with 10 bases between them. CDR1 and CDR2 from the germline V gene are SGHTA and FQGNSA. CDR3 sequence: CASSLVVRSEQFF. The CDR3 region has the DNA TGTGCCAGCAGCTTAGTGGTACGCAGTGAGCAGTTCTTC. The entire variable domain, with the rest obtained from reference TRBV7-2 and TRBJ2-1, is as follows: GAGVSQSPSNKVTEKGKDVELRCDPISGHTALYWYRQSLGQGLEFLIYFQGNSAPDKSGLPSDRFSAERTGGSVSTLTIQRTQQEDSAVYLCASSLVVRSEQFFGPGTRLTVL.

This clone was seen a single time. V is TRBV6-5 and J is TRBJ1-6; 8 nucleotides align to TRBD1. Unmatched junction bases numbered 5, after V lost 9 bases and J lost 10 bases. Germline-derived CDR1 and CDR2 are MNHEY and SVGAGI. This CDR3 is built from 12 residues. The CDR3 sequence: CASDRGVSPLHF. CDR3 sequence (DNA): TGTGCCAGTGACAGGGGAGTATCACCCCTCCACTTT.

The chain uses TRBV19 and TRBJ2-3, with D possibly being TRBD1 (5 bases). Trimming stripped 6 bases from V and 9 bases from J, with 7 bases between. Germline V gene lookup returns CDR1 LNHDA and CDR2 SQIVND (reference sequence). The CDR3 spans 10 residues. CDR3 bases: TGTGCCAGTAGAGCAGGGACGCAGTATTTT. Its translation: CASRAGTQYF.

The chain employs TRBV5-1 and TRBJ2-5; maybe TRBD1 (5 bases). V dropped 5 bases and J dropped 7 bases, with 15 bases sitting between them. Germline V gene lookup returns CDR1 SGHRS and CDR2 YFSETQ. There are 13 residues in the CDR3. The CDR3 DNA follows: TGCGCCAGCAGGCTACGTTCCGACAGGACCCAGTACTTC. Encoded protein: CASRLRSDRTQYF.

A few counts support this clone. This chain uses TRBV6-2 or TRBV6-3 with TRBJ2-2; a possible D gene is TRBD1 (6 bases). Germline V lookup: CDR1 MNHEY, CDR2 SVGEGT. The CDR3 runs to 16 residues. V lost 4 bases and J lost 6, with 18 bases in between. The CDR3 is CASSLQGDGLSGELFF. The CDR3 coding sequence is TGTGCCAGCAGTTTACAGGGAGATGGGCTTTCCGGGGAGCTGTTTTTT.

The rearrangement uses TRBV5-4 and TRBJ1-4, with 7 bases fitting TRBD1. This CDR3 is 14 amino acids long. V was clipped by 4 bases and J by 11 bases; unmatched bases: 11. Germline V CDR1 and CDR2: SGHNT, YYREEE (reference sequence). The CDR3 DNA is TGTGCCAGCAGCCACCCGAGGGCAGGGGGTAAACTGTTTTTT. This sequence encodes CASSHPRAGGKLFF.

This rearrangement joins TRBV11-3 to TRBJ2-1, with TRBD1 as a possible D gene (5 bases). CDR3 length equals 15 residues. V was pared by 5 bases and J by 5 bases, with 16 bases between. Germline V lookup: CDR1 SGHNT, CDR2 YENEEA. The CDR3 region is CASSLSQGPHNEQFF. In DNA, the CDR3 is TGTGCCAGCAGCCTAAGTCAGGGCCCCCACAATGAGCAGTTCTTC.

This clone was found a few times. The chain combines TRBV10-3 with TRBJ1-6; D possibly corresponds to TRBD1 (6 bases). The CDR3 runs to 14 residues. Germline CDR1 and CDR2: ENHRY and SYGVKD. Trimming removed 4 bases at V and 10 bases at J, with 14 bases between. The CDR3 DNA follows: TGTGCCATCAGTGCTCGGCAGGGGCCCTCACCCCTCCACTTT. It codes for CAISARQGPSPLHF.

CDR3 region: CASSRDRGAYEQYV. CDR3 DNA: TGTGCCAGCAGTAGGGACAGGGGGGCCTACGAGCAGTACGTC. The V call is TRBV6-4, the J call TRBJ2-7; 11 bases line up with TRBD1. The CDR3 contains 14 residues. Losses at the gene ends were 5 bases for V and 2 bases for J; bases not matched to a gene: 2. Germline CDR1 and CDR2: MRHNA and SNTAGT.

This clone was seen just once. J is TRBJ2-3 and V is TRBV5-5, with a possible D match to TRBD2 (6 bases). The CDR3 is 15 residues long. Germline-derived CDR1 and CDR2 are SGHKS and YYEKEE (reference sequence). Trimming took 2 bases from V and 4 from J, leaving 14 bases between them. The CDR3 is CASSFYGSSPDTQYF. The CDR3 nucleotides are TGTGCCAGCAGCTTTTACGGGAGCAGCCCAGATACGCAGTATTTT.

This chain uses TRBV5-6 with TRBJ1-1, with TRBD1 as a possible D gene (6 bases). Trimming removed 1 base from V and 0 bases from J, with 13 bases in between. CDR1 and CDR2 (germline): SGHDT, YYEEEE. The CDR3 covers 16 residues. The CDR3 spells CASSLLKGVMNTEAFF. The CDR3, as DNA: TGTGCCAGCAGCTTGTTAAAGGGGGTAATGAACACTGAAGCTTTCTTT.

The chain has TRBV29-1 and TRBJ1-2, with D hard to call. CDR1 is SQVTM, CDR2 ANQGSEA, per germline. There are 12 residues in the CDR3. Deletions cut 7 bases from V and 2 bases from J, with 11 bases between. The CDR3 here is CSASDGNYGYTF. The CDR3, as DNA: TGCAGCGCCTCTGACGGGAACTATGGCTACACCTTC.

In the case of this clone: Other DNA sequences within the sample encode an identical CDR3. This chain links TRBV6-5 with TRBJ1-1; no firm D call. The CDR3 is made up of 14 amino acids. Trimming removed 2 bases from V and 4 bases from J, with 11 bases in between. Germline V CDR1 and CDR2: MNHEY, SVGAGI. As DNA, the CDR3 is TGTGCCAGCAGTTACGCGGCTGGTATCACTGAAGCTTTCTTT. This codes for CASSYAAGITEAFF.

This sequence joins TRBV7-2 and TRBJ1-2; D is perhaps TRBD1 (6 bases). From germline, CDR1 is SGHTA and CDR2 FQGNSA. V was shortened by 5 bases and J by 4 bases, with 14 bases between the two germline ends. The CDR3 contains 14 residues. The CDR3 sequence: CASSETGPFYGYTF. The CDR3 DNA reads as TGTGCCAGCAGCGAAACAGGGCCGTTCTATGGCTACACCTTC.

The rearrangement links TRBV7-2 to TRBJ2-2, with D tentatively TRBD2 (7 bases). The CDR3 is 17 amino acids. The ends were cut back, 5 bases at V and 2 bases at J, with 18 bases in the middle. In germline, CDR1 is SGHTA, CDR2 FQGNSA. As DNA, the CDR3 is TGTGCCAGCAGCCAAAGGTTCCCGGGGGGCAACACCGGGGAGCTGTTTTTT. Protein product: CASSQRFPGGNTGELFF.

The chain recombines TRBV4-3 with TRBJ1-2; a weak D match, TRBD1 (5 bases). Looked up from germline, CDR1 is LGHNA and CDR2 is YSLEER. Between the trimmed V and J ends, which lost 0 bases and 4 bases, there was a span of 9 bases. The CDR3 spans 14 residues. This CDR3 is CASSQERTTYGYTF. The CDR3 DNA follows: TGCGCCAGCAGCCAAGAAAGGACAACCTATGGCTACACCTTC.

This chain uses TRBV5-4 with TRBJ2-2; a weak D match, TRBD2 (6 bases). Germline assignment: CDR1 SGHNT and CDR2 YYREEE (reference sequence). Trimming took 4 bases from V and 1 from J, leaving 11 bases between them. This CDR3 is built from 15 residues. The CDR3 DNA sequence: TGTGCCAGCAGCATGGGACTCTTGAACACCGGGGAGCTGTTTTTT. This encodes CASSMGLLNTGELFF. Supplemented by reference TRBV5-4 and TRBJ2-2, the full variable domain reads ETGVTQSPTHLIKTRGQQVTLRCSSQSGHNTVSWYQQALGQGPQFIFQYYREEENGRGNFPPRFSGLQFPNYSSELNVNALELDDSALYLCASSMGLLNTGELFFGEGSRLTVL.

V and J are TRBV29-1 and TRBJ1-5; D gene ambiguous. Germline CDR1 is SQVTM and CDR2 is ANQGSEA. This CDR3 comprises 13 residues. Trimming stripped 5 bases from V and 0 bases from J, with 8 bases between. CDR3 amino acids: CSVRLGSNQPQHF. The CDR3 bases are TGCAGCGTTAGGCTAGGTAGCAATCAGCCCCAGCATTTT.

V is TRBV19 and J is TRBJ1-2; D is undetermined. The V and J ends lost 0 bases and 7 bases respectively, with 12 bases between them. Germline CDR1 is LNHDA and CDR2 is SQIVND (reference sequence). The CDR3 has 14 residues. The DNA of the CDR3 is TGTGCCAGTAGTATAGATAATCGAAGAGGTGGCTACACCTTC. As protein: CASSIDNRRGGYTF.

The rearrangement uses TRBV13 and TRBJ1-1; D gene ambiguous. Germline CDR1 PRHDT, CDR2 FYEKMQ (reference sequence). The CDR3 is made up of 11 amino acids. V lost 6 bases to trimming and J lost 4 bases, with 6 bases between them. The DNA for the CDR3 is TGTGCCAGCAGTGAGGGCACTGAAGCTTTCTTT. It is translated as CASSEGTEAFF.

The chain carries TRBV11-3 and TRBJ2-5; a possible D gene is TRBD2 (6 bases). V lost 4 bases and J lost 2, with 11 bases in between. The germline V gene has CDR1 SGHNT and CDR2 YENEEA. The CDR3 loop spans 14 amino acids. The CDR3 nucleotides are TGTGCCAGCAGCTCAAATGGAGGGCAAGAGACCCAGTACTTC. Translating it yields CASSSNGGQETQYF.

The chain is built from TRBV7-9 and TRBJ2-2; 9 bases line up with TRBD1. CDR3 length: 16 amino acids. After removal of 6 bases from V and 5 bases from J, the junction contained 10 bases not matched to a gene. The germline CDR1 and CDR2 sequences are SEHNR and FQNEAQ (reference sequence). The CDR3 sequence is CASSPVPGQGTGELFF. The DNA for the CDR3 is TGTGCCAGCAGTCCCGTACCGGGACAGGGAACCGGGGAGCTGTTTTTT.

The chain links TRBV24-1 to TRBJ1-6; TRBD1 is a possible D gene (5 bases). Germline V lookup: CDR1 KGHDR, CDR2 SFDVKD. V shed 4 bases and J shed 9 bases, with 12 bases lying between them. The CDR3 loop spans 14 amino acids. This chain's CDR3 is CATSDSGRGSPLHF. CDR3 sequence (DNA): TGTGCCACCAGTGACTCCGGAAGGGGTTCACCCCTCCACTTT.

V is TRBV5-4 and J is TRBJ2-1, with TRBD2 matching over 8 bases. The CDR3 is made up of 14 amino acids. The V and J ends lost 0 bases and 7 bases, in that order; junction bases with no gene match: 3. Germline assignment: CDR1 SGHNT and CDR2 YYREEE (reference sequence). CDR3 region: CASSLVERENEQFF. DNA of the CDR3: TGTGCCAGCAGCTTGGTGGAGCGGGAGAATGAGCAGTTCTTC.

The V and J genes are TRBV12-5 and TRBJ2-3; 9 bases line up with TRBD2. CDR3 size: 15 residues. The J segment lost 6 bases and the V segment lost 6 bases, leaving 10 bases of the junction unmatched. In germline, CDR1 is LGHNT, CDR2 FRNRAP. Written as DNA, the CDR3 is TGTGCTAGTGGATTCGGGACTAGCAGAGCGGATACGCAGTATTTT. This gives the protein CASGFGTSRADTQYF.

This clone has just one count. J is TRBJ2-6 and V is TRBV5-5; 9 nucleotides line up with TRBD1. CDR3 length equals 18 residues. Germline V lookup: CDR1 SGHKS, CDR2 YYEKEE (reference sequence). The ends lost 5 bases at V and 4 bases at J; junction bases unmatched: 13. CDR3 nucleotides: TGTGCCAGCAGTCTAGGGACAGGGTATCGTCGGGGGGCCAACGTCCTGACTTTC. Translated: CASSLGTGYRRGANVLTF.

The chain combines TRBV9 with TRBJ2-7; D unclear. The germline V gene encodes CDR1 SGDLS and CDR2 YYNGEE. The CDR3 runs 10 residues. Trimming took off 4 bases at V and 4 bases at J, with 3 bases between the two ends. The CDR3 nucleotides are TGTGCCAGCAGCTATTACGAGCAGTACGTC. Its translation: CASSYYEQYV.

The chain is built from TRBV27 and TRBJ1-1; TRBD1 matches at 7 bases. Germline CDR1 reads MNHEY; CDR2 reads SMNVEV (reference sequence). The V segment lost 4 bases and the J segment 1 base; nucleotides outside the gene matches: 6. The CDR3 is 15 residues long. The CDR3 DNA reads TGTGCCAGCAGTTCACGGACAGGACGGAACACTGAAGCTTTCTTT. This gives the protein CASSSRTGRNTEAFF.